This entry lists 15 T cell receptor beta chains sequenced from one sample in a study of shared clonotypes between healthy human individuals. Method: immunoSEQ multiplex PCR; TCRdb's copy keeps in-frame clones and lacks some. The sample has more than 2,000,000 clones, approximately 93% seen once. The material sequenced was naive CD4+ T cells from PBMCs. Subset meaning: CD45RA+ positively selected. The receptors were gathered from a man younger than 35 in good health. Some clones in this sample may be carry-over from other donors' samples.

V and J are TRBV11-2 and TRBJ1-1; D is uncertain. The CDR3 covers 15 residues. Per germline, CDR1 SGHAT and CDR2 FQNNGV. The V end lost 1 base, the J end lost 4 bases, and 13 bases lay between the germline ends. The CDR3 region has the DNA TGTGCCAGCAGCTTAGTAGCGGCTGCGGGCACTGAAGCTTTCTTT. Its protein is CASSLVAAAGTEAFF.

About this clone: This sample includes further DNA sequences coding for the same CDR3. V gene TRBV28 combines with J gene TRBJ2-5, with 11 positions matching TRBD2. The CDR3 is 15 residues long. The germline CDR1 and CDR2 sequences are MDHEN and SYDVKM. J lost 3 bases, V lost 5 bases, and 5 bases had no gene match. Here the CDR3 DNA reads TGTGCCAGCAGTCCTGGACTAGCGGGCGAAGAGACCCAGTACTTC. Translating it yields CASSPGLAGEETQYF.

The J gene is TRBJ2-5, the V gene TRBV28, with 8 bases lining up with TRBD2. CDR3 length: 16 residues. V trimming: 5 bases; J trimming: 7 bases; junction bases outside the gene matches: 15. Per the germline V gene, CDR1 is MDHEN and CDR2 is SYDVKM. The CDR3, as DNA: TGTGCCAGCAGTGTTGAAGGACGGGAGGGCCTAGGGACCCAGTACTTC. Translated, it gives CASSVEGREGLGTQYF.

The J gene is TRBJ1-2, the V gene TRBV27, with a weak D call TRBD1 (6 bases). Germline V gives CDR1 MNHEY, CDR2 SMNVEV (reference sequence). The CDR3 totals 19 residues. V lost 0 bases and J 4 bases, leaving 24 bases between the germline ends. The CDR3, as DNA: TGTGCCAGCAGTTTATCGGGCACCTTAGGGGGACGGCTCTCCTATGGCTACACCTTC. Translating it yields CASSLSGTLGGRLSYGYTF.

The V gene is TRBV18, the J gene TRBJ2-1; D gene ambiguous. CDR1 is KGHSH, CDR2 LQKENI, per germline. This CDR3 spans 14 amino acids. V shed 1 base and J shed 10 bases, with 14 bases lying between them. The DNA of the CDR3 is TGTGCCAGCTCACCACTCGAAGGGAAGGAGGAGCAGTTCTTC. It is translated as CASSPLEGKEEQFF. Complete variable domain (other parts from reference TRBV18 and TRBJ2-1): NAGVMQNPRHLVRRRGQEARLRCSPMKGHSHVYWYRQLPEEGLKFMVYLQKENIIDESGMPKERFSAEFPKEGPSILRIQQVVRGDSAAYFCASSPLEGKEEQFFGPGTRLTVL.

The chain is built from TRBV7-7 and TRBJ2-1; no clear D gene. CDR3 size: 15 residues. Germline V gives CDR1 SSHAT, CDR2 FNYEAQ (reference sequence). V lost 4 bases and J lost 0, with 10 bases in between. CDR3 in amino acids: CASSSALSSYNEQFF. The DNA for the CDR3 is TGTGCCAGCAGCTCCGCCCTGAGCTCCTACAATGAGCAGTTCTTC.

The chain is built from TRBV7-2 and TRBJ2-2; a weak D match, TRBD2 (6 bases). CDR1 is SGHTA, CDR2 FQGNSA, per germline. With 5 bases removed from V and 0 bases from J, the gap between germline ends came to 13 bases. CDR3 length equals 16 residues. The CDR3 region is CASSGSAGTNTGELFF. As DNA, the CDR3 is TGTGCCAGCAGCGGGAGTGCGGGAACGAACACCGGGGAGCTGTTTTTT.

As DNA, the CDR3 is TGTGCTAGTGGTTTGGCCCCTGGGGGCATGAACACTGAAGCTTTCTTT. Translated: CASGLAPGGMNTEAFF. J is TRBJ1-1 and V is TRBV12-5, with a possible D match to TRBD1 (6 bases). The length of the CDR3 is 16 residues. CDR1 LGHNT and CDR2 FRNRAP come from the germline V gene. V dropped 1 base and J dropped 0 bases, with 12 bases sitting between them. The full variable domain, rest sourced from reference TRBV12-5 and TRBJ1-1, is DARVTQTPRHKVTEMGQEVTMRCQPILGHNTVFWYRQTMMQGLELLAYFRNRAPLDDSGMPKDRFSAEMPDATLATLKIQPSEPRDSAVYFCASGLAPGGMNTEAFFGQGTRLTVV.

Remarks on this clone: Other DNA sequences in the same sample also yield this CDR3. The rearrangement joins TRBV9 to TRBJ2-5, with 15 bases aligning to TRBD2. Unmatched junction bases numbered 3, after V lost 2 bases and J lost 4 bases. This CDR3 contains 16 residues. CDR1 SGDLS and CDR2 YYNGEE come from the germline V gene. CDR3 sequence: CASSVGLAGGPETQYF. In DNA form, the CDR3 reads TGTGCCAGCAGCGTCGGACTAGCGGGAGGGCCAGAGACCCAGTACTTC. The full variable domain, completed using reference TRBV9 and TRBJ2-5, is DSGVTQTPKHLITATGQRVTLRCSPRSGDLSVYWYQQSLDQGLQFLIQYYNGEERAKGNILERFSAQQFPDLHSELNLSSLELGDSALYFCASSVGLAGGPETQYFGPGTRLLVL.

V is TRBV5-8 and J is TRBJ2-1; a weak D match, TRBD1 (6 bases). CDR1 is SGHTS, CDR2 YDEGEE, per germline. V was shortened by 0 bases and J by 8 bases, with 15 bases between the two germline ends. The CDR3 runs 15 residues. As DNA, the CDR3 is TGTGCCAGCAGCTTGGCCTTAATCTCAGGGGATGAGCAGTTCTTC. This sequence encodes CASSLALISGDEQFF.

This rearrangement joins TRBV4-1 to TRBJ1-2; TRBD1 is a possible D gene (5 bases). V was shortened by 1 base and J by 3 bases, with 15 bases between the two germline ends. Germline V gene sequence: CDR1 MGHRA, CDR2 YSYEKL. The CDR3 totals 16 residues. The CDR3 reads CASSQVSAGDDYGYTF. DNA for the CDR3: TGCGCCAGCAGCCAAGTTTCTGCGGGGGACGACTATGGCTACACCTTC.

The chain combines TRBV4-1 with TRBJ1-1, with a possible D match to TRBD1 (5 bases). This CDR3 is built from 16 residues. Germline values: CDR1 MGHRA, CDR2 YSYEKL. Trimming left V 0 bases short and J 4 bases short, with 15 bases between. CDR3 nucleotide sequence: TGCGCCAGCAGCCAAGATCAGGTCCGGGGGGGCACTGAAGCTTTCTTT. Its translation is CASSQDQVRGGTEAFF.

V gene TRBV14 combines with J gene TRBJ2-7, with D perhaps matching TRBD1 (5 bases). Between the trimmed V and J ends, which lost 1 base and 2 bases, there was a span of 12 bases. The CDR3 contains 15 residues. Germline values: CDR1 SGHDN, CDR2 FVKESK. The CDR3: CASSQGRWGTYEQYF. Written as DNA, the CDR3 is TGTGCCAGCAGCCAAGGGCGTTGGGGCACCTACGAGCAGTACTTC.

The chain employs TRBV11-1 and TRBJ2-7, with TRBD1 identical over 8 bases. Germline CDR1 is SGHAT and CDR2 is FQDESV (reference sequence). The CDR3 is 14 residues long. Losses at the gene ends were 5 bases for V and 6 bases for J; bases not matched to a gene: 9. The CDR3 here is CASSEQGGLGEQYF. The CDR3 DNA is TGTGCCAGCAGCGAACAGGGGGGTCTTGGCGAGCAGTACTTC.

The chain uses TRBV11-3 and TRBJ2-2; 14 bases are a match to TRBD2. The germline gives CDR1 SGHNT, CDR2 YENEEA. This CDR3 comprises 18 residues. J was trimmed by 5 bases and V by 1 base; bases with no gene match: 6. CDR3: CASSLGQGLAGETGELFF. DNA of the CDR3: TGTGCCAGCAGCTTAGGGCAGGGACTAGCGGGAGAGACCGGGGAGCTGTTTTTT.